This T cell receptor beta chain originates from a study of blood T cell repertoires in COVID-19. The overall study: Sample material is recorded as cDNA or gDNA derived from T cells, B-cell-depleted T cells, or PBMCs.

Among Cohort 3 donors, those recovered had two negative PCRs, clearance, or symptom resolution. As processed by the authors: It was from reference gene primer amplification that nucleated cell counts were estimated. Clones were read by immunoSEQ multiplex PCR, and TCRdb kept only the in-frame ones, dropping some. The V and J calls and clone size come from that table; D and trimming were worked out from the DNA. The sample includes some 170,000 clones, approximately 82% seen only once; the top ten take 13% to 15%. From germline, CDR1 is SGHAT and CDR2 FQDESV (reference sequence). The length of the CDR3 is 15 residues. V gave up 3 bases and J gave up 4 bases; unmatched junction bases: 1.

Sequencing used PBMCs or T cells enriched from blood (not recorded which). The clonotype comes from a man aged 45-60 years who had recovered from COVID-19. The V and J genes are TRBV11-1 and TRBJ2-3; 13 bases fit TRBD2. The CDR3 region is CASSLTSGGPDTQYF. As DNA, the CDR3 is TGTGCCAGCAGCTTGACTAGCGGGGGGCCAGATACGCAGTATTTT. The full variable domain, with the rest looked up from reference TRBV11-1 and TRBJ2-3, is EAEVAQSPRYKITEKSQAVAFWCDPISGHATLYWYRQILGQGPELLVQFQDESVVDDSQLPKDRFSAERLKGVDSTLKIQPAELGDSAMYLCASSLTSGGPDTQYFGPGTRLTVL.